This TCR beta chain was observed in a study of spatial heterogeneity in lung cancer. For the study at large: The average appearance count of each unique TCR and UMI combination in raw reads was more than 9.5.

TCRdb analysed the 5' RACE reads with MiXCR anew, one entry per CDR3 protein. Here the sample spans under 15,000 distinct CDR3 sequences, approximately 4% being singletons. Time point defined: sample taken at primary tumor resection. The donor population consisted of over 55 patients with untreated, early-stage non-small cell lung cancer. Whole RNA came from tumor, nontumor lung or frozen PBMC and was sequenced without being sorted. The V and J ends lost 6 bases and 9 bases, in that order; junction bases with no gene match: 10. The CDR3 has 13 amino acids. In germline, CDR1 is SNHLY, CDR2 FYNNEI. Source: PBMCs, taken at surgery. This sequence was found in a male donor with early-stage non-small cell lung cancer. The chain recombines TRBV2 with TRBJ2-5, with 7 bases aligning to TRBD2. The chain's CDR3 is CASSLGPREAQYF. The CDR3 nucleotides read TGTGCCAGCAGCCTGGGCCCTCGGGAGGCCCAGTACTTC.